These 3 T cell receptor beta chains originate from one sample sequenced in a study of blood T cells in healthy people across ages. A sample-barcoded 5' primer and a J-beta primer mix were used in a second PCR of roughly 6 to 12 cycles. TCRdb analysed the 5' RACE reads with MiXCR anew, one entry per CDR3 protein. The top ten clones hold roughly two fifths of a sample with about 750,000 distinct CDR3 sequences, 40% to 65% of them seen once. The material sequenced was blood. The receptors originated from an elderly man in good health.

This clonotype was counted only a few times. The gene calls are TRBV20-1 and TRBJ1-1; D might be TRBD1 (5 bases). The ends were cut back, 3 bases at V and 7 bases at J, with 15 bases in the middle. Germline assignment: CDR1 DFQATT and CDR2 SNEGSKA (reference sequence). This CDR3 comprises 13 residues. CDR3 in amino acids: CSASRQLRDEAFF. CDR3 nucleotide sequence: TGCAGTGCTAGCAGACAGCTCAGGGATGAAGCTTTCTTT.

The chain combines TRBV20-1 with TRBJ1-2; D gene uncertain. There are 19 residues in the CDR3. Germline CDR1 DFQATT, CDR2 SNEGSKA (reference sequence). The V gene lost 2 bases and the J gene lost 3 bases, with 28 bases spanning the gap. The CDR3 nucleotides read TGCAGTGCTAGACGAGAAATGGGTTTAACCGGGCCTAAAGACTATGGCTACACCTTC. As protein: CSARREMGLTGPKDYGYTF.

The rearrangement links TRBV5-6 to TRBJ2-4; D ambiguous. CDR3 length: 13 residues. Trimming stripped 2 bases from V and 6 bases from J, with 9 bases between. Germline CDR1 reads SGHDT; CDR2 reads YYEEEE. CDR3 sequence: CASSFGRGNIQYF. The CDR3 nucleotides are TGTGCCAGCAGCTTCGGTCGCGGAAACATTCAGTACTTC.